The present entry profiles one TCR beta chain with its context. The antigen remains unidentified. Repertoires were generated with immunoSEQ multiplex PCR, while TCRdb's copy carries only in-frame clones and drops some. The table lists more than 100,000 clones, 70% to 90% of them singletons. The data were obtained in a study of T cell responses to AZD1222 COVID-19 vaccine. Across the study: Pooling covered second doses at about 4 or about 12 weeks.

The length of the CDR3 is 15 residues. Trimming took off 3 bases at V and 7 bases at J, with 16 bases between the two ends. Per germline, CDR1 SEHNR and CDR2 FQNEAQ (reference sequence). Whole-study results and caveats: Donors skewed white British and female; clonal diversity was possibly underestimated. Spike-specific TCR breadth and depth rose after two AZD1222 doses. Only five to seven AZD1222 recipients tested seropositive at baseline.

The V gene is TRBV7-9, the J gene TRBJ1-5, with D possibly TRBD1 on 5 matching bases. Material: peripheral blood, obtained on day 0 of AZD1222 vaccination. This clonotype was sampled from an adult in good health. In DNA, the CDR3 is TGTGCCAGCAGCTTCGGAACAGGCCCTAGCCAGCCCCAGCATTTT. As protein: CASSFGTGPSQPQHF.